One sample yielded the 32 T cell receptor beta chains listed below, sequenced in a study of T cell responses to AZD1222 COVID-19 vaccine. Only in-frame clones appear in the TCRdb table, and some are missing; sequencing was by immunoSEQ multiplex PCR. The data hold 100,000 to 150,000 clones, with 92% observed a single time. Source: peripheral blood, taken on day 0 of AZD1222 vaccination. These TCRs come from an adult in good health.

The chain joins TRBV28 to TRBJ1-2; tentative D call: TRBD1 (6 bases). Germline V gene lookup returns CDR1 MDHEN and CDR2 SYDVKM. CDR3 length equals 14 residues. Trimming removed 7 bases at V and 7 bases at J, with 19 bases between. This chain's CDR3 is CASIALAGAGGYTF. CDR3 nucleotide sequence: TGTGCCAGCATTGCTTTGGCAGGGGCGGGTGGCTACACCTTC.

The chain has TRBV7-9 and TRBJ2-7, with D unresolved. The V end was cut by 5 bases, the J end by 5 bases, with 4 bases between. The CDR3 is 10 residues long. Germline V CDR1 and CDR2: SEHNR, FQNEAQ (reference sequence). The CDR3 loop is CASSPDEQYF. In DNA form, the CDR3 reads TGTGCCAGCAGCCCGGACGAGCAGTACTTC. The variable domain in full, completed from reference TRBV7-9 and TRBJ2-7, reads DTGVSQNPRHKITKRGQNVTFRCDPISEHNRLYWYRQTLGQGPEFLTYFQNEAQLEKSRLLSDRFSAERPKGSFSTLEIQRTEQGDSAMYLCASSPDEQYFGPGTRLTVT.

This chain links TRBV10-3 with TRBJ1-4; the D gene is possibly TRBD1 (6 bases). Germline-derived CDR1 and CDR2 are ENHRY and SYGVKD. The V end was cut by 9 bases, the J end by 5 bases, with 16 bases between. This CDR3 is built from 14 residues. Here the CDR3 DNA reads TGTGCCATTGGGCGTGGGGACACCAATGAAAAACTGTTTTTT. Translated: CAIGRGDTNEKLFF.

This clone was seen only a few times. This sequence joins TRBV7-2 and TRBJ2-2; D gene unclear. Between the trimmed V and J ends, which lost 3 bases and 3 bases, there was a span of 11 bases. Germline-derived CDR1 and CDR2 are SGHTA and FQGNSA. The CDR3 extends over 15 amino acids. The CDR3 sequence: CASSFQAGDTGELFF. The CDR3 DNA sequence: TGTGCCAGCAGCTTCCAGGCCGGTGACACCGGGGAGCTGTTTTTT.

The V gene is TRBV5-4, the J gene TRBJ1-1, with D possibly TRBD1 on 5 matching bases. The CDR3 spans 15 residues. Germline CDR1 and CDR2: SGHNT and YYREEE (reference sequence). The V gene lost 2 bases and the J gene lost 1 base, with 12 bases spanning the gap. Here the CDR3 reads CASSFPGRQNTEAFF. Written as DNA, the CDR3 is TGTGCCAGCAGCTTTCCGGGACGGCAGAACACTGAAGCTTTCTTT.

V is TRBV6-6 and J is TRBJ1-6; TRBD1 agrees at 11 bases. Per germline, CDR1 MNHNY and CDR2 SVGAGI (reference sequence). The CDR3 spans 16 residues. J lost 11 bases, V lost 6 bases, and 12 bases had no gene match. CDR3 residues: CASRPGQGARMTPLHF. CDR3 bases: TGTGCCAGCAGACCCGGACAGGGGGCGCGAATGACACCCCTCCACTTT.

The chain carries TRBV9 and TRBJ2-1; possible D gene TRBD1, 5 bases. V was trimmed by 0 bases and J by 5 bases, leaving 12 bases between them. The V gene's germline CDR1 is SGDLS and CDR2 YYNGEE. This CDR3 is built from 15 residues. CDR3 in DNA: TGTGCCAGCAGCGTAGCCGTCAGGGCAAACAATGAGCAGTTCTTC. It encodes CASSVAVRANNEQFF.

The chain uses TRBV15 and TRBJ2-7; D ambiguous. The CDR3 is made up of 15 amino acids. Germline lookup yields CDR1 LNHNV and CDR2 YYDKDF (reference sequence). Trimming removed 3 bases from V and 9 bases from J, with 21 bases in between. This chain's CDR3 is CATSSLDTRRRGQYF. DNA of the CDR3: TGTGCCACCAGCAGCTTAGACACTCGGCGTCGTGGGCAGTACTTC. Supplemented by reference TRBV15 and TRBJ2-7, the full variable domain reads DAMVIQNPRYQVTQFGKPVTLSCSQTLNHNVMYWYQQKSSQAPKLLFHYYDKDFNNEADTPDNFQSRRPNTSFCFLDIRSPGLGDTAMYLCATSSLDTRRRGQYFGPGTRLTVT.

The chain is built from TRBV10-3 and TRBJ1-2; TRBD1 is a possible D gene (6 bases). V was pared by 6 bases and J by 8 bases, with 13 bases between. This CDR3 spans 12 amino acids. CDR1 is ENHRY and CDR2 is SYGVKD in the germline V gene. In DNA, the CDR3 is TGTGCCATCAGGTCGGAGGGGGAGGGCTACACCTTC. It yields the protein CAIRSEGEGYTF.

This chain uses TRBV13 with TRBJ1-1, with D possibly matching TRBD1 (5 bases). The CDR3 loop spans 14 amino acids. Germline values: CDR1 PRHDT, CDR2 FYEKMQ (reference sequence). V lost 5 bases to trimming and J lost 4 bases, with 14 bases between them. The CDR3 nucleotides read TGTGCCAGCAGCCCCCCAGCCGGGGGCACTGAAGCTTTCTTT. As protein: CASSPPAGGTEAFF.

This clone turned up a few times. This sequence joins TRBV6-5 and TRBJ2-7; no clear D gene. With 0 bases removed from V and 1 base from J, the gap between germline ends came to 10 bases. Germline CDR1 reads MNHEY; CDR2 reads SVGAGI. The CDR3 extends over 15 amino acids. CDR3 DNA sequence: TGTGCCAGCAGTTACTCGCCTGCCAAATCCTACGAGCAGTACTTC. Protein: CASSYSPAKSYEQYF.

This clone has only one observation. This chain uses TRBV4-2 with TRBJ2-5, with 16 bases fitting TRBD2. Germline V gene data show CDR1 as LGHNA and CDR2 as YNFKEQ. The CDR3 is made up of 16 amino acids. V trimming: 0 bases; J trimming: 5 bases; junction bases outside the gene matches: 0. The CDR3 nucleotides are TGTGCCAGCAGCCAAGAGGGACTAGCGGGAGGGGAGACCCAGTACTTC. Translating gives CASSQEGLAGGETQYF.

This rearrangement joins TRBV6-6 to TRBJ2-1; D perhaps matches TRBD1 (7 bases). This CDR3 is built from 15 residues. V shed 6 bases and J shed 5 bases, with 17 bases lying between them. Germline values: CDR1 MNHNY, CDR2 SVGAGI (reference sequence). The CDR3 spells CASRHTQGGNNEQFF. DNA of the CDR3: TGTGCCAGCAGGCACACTCAGGGGGGTAACAATGAGCAGTTCTTC.

The rearrangement links TRBV5-1 to TRBJ2-2; no clear D gene. V dropped 4 bases and J dropped 0 bases, with 7 bases sitting between them. The CDR3 totals 14 residues. Germline-derived CDR1 and CDR2 are SGHRS and YFSETQ. The CDR3 DNA sequence: TGCGCCAGCAGCCCATACGCGAACACCGGGGAGCTGTTTTTT. This translates into CASSPYANTGELFF.

The chain employs TRBV7-8 and TRBJ1-2; the match to TRBD1 covers 10 bases. The CDR3 totals 15 residues. V was clipped by 4 bases and J by 2 bases; unmatched bases: 4. From germline, CDR1 is SGHVS and CDR2 FQNEAQ. The CDR3 sequence is CASSSPGQGNYGYTF. The DNA of the CDR3 is TGTGCCAGCAGCTCGCCGGGACAGGGGAACTATGGCTACACCTTC.

This chain uses TRBV7-3 with TRBJ2-3; 9 bases map to TRBD1. CDR1 and CDR2 from the germline V gene are SGHTA and FQGTGA. The J segment lost 8 bases and the V segment lost 1 base, leaving 1 base of the junction unmatched. The CDR3 has 13 residues. For the CDR3, the DNA is TGTGCCAGCAGCTTAAACAGGGGGCTTACGCAGTATTTT. It translates to CASSLNRGLTQYF.

This chain links TRBV19 with TRBJ2-7, with TRBD2 identical over 10 bases. CDR1 and CDR2 from the germline V gene are LNHDA and SQIVND (reference sequence). This CDR3 region has 14 residues. J gave up 4 bases and V 4 bases, and 4 bases lay outside the gene matches. The CDR3: CASSTGTSDYEQYF. The CDR3 DNA follows: TGTGCCAGTAGTACCGGGACTAGCGATTACGAGCAGTACTTC.

This clone was counted between two and nine times. The chain employs TRBV5-1 and TRBJ2-7; TRBD1 matches 7 bases. This CDR3 contains 14 residues. The V gene end was trimmed by 7 bases and the J gene end by 0 bases; junction bases not matched to a gene: 7. The germline V gene encodes CDR1 SGHRS and CDR2 YFSETQ. CDR3 sequence: CASGPQGFSYEQYF. CDR3 DNA: TGCGCCAGCGGACCACAGGGGTTCTCCTACGAGCAGTACTTC.

This clone was seen only once. This chain uses TRBV7-9 with TRBJ1-1; TRBD1 matches 7 bases. The trim removed 5 bases at V and 11 bases at J, leaving 8 bases unmatched. The CDR3 has 12 amino acids. Germline V CDR1 and CDR2: SEHNR, FQNEAQ (reference sequence). Written as DNA, the CDR3 is TGTGCCAGCAGCCTTGGGACAGTAGGCGCTTTCTTT. Protein product: CASSLGTVGAFF.

The chain is built from TRBV18 and TRBJ1-1; D may be TRBD1 (6 bases). Trimming shortened V by 2 bases and J by 7 bases, and 14 bases separated the two germline ends. Germline values: CDR1 KGHSH, CDR2 LQKENI. The CDR3 totals 14 residues. The DNA for the CDR3 is TGTGCCAGCTCACCATATCCACAGGGCGGTGAAGCTTTCTTT. It translates to CASSPYPQGGEAFF.

This clone is a singleton in its sample. The CDR3 DNA sequence: TGTGCCAGCAGCATACGGGGGAGCAATCAGCCCCAGCATTTT. Translating gives CASSIRGSNQPQHF. This chain links TRBV6-6 with TRBJ1-5; a weak D match, TRBD1 (5 bases). V was pared by 6 bases and J by 1 base, with 10 bases between. Germline V lookup: CDR1 MNHNY, CDR2 SVGAGI (reference sequence). CDR3 length equals 14 residues.

This clone is a singleton in its sample. The chain has TRBV6-6 and TRBJ1-1; D is possibly TRBD1 (6 bases). CDR3 length: 13 residues. V was clipped by 8 bases and J by 0 bases, with 10 bases between them. CDR1 is MNHNY and CDR2 is SVGAGI in the germline V gene (reference sequence). The CDR3 protein is CASQGQMNTEAFF. In nucleotides, the CDR3 is TGTGCCAGCCAGGGGCAGATGAACACTGAAGCTTTCTTT.

The V call is TRBV7-6, the J call TRBJ2-5; TRBD2 aligns across 8 bases. V was pared by 1 base and J by 6 bases, with 16 bases of the junction left unmatched. Germline V gives CDR1 SGHVS, CDR2 FNYEAQ. This CDR3 has 18 residues. The CDR3 spells CASSLGISAGAGIKTQYF. In DNA form, the CDR3 reads TGTGCCAGCAGCTTAGGAATCTCAGCGGGGGCTGGAATAAAGACCCAGTACTTC. The full variable domain, in which reference TRBV7-6 and TRBJ2-5 provide the parts outside the CDR3, is GAGVSQSPRYKVTKRGQDVALRCDPISGHVSLYWYRQALGQGPEFLTYFNYEAQQDKSGLPNDRFSAERPEGSISTLTIQRTEQRDSAMYRCASSLGISAGAGIKTQYFGPGTRLLVL.

The J gene is TRBJ1-2, the V gene TRBV6-4; D call uncertain. The germline V and J ends were trimmed by 6 bases and 1 base, with 9 bases remaining between them. CDR1 is MRHNA, CDR2 SNTAGT, per germline. This CDR3 is built from 13 residues. The CDR3: CASSEGINYGYTF. CDR3 sequence (DNA): TGTGCCAGCAGCGAAGGGATTAACTATGGCTACACCTTC.

This clone was counted a single time. The gene calls are TRBV5-1 and TRBJ2-7; 7 bases line up with TRBD1. Germline V gene data show CDR1 as SGHRS and CDR2 as YFSETQ. The CDR3 has 15 amino acids. Germline trimming cut 0 bases from V and 4 bases from J; bases unmatched to any gene: 7. CDR3: CASSLAPGQWYEQYF. The CDR3 DNA reads TGCGCCAGCAGCTTGGCCCCGGGACAGTGGTACGAGCAGTACTTC. Full variable domain (rest looked up from reference TRBV5-1 and TRBJ2-7): KAGVTQTPRYLIKTRGQQVTLSCSPISGHRSVSWYQQTPGQGLQFLFEYFSETQRNKGNFPGRFSGRQFSNSRSEMNVSTLELGDSALYLCASSLAPGQWYEQYFGPGTRLTVT.

This chain connects TRBV7-3 to TRBJ2-7; 9 bases are shared with TRBD2. The V segment lost 4 bases and the J segment 6 bases; nucleotides outside the gene matches: 4. CDR3 length: 13 residues. The germline gives CDR1 SGHTA, CDR2 FQGTGA. CDR3 bases: TGTGCCAGCAGCTCCACACTAGCGGGCGAGCAGTACTTC. It translates to CASSSTLAGEQYF.

The chain recombines TRBV7-6 with TRBJ2-2, with 8 bases matching TRBD1. Germline V gene sequence: CDR1 SGHVS, CDR2 FNYEAQ. Losses at the gene ends were 6 bases for V and 5 bases for J; bases not matched to a gene: 2. The CDR3 covers 13 residues. The CDR3 sequence is CASSRQGTGELFF. Here the CDR3 DNA reads TGTGCCAGCAGTCGACAGGGGACCGGGGAGCTGTTTTTT.

J is TRBJ1-1 and V is TRBV28, with 7 bases identical to TRBD1. V was clipped by 5 bases and J by 8 bases; unmatched bases: 11. The CDR3 has 14 residues. Germline V gene data show CDR1 as MDHEN and CDR2 as SYDVKM. The CDR3 sequence: CASSITGVVREAFF. CDR3 DNA: TGTGCCAGCAGTATTACAGGGGTCGTTCGGGAAGCTTTCTTT.

The chain has TRBV7-3 and TRBJ2-2; 15 positions match TRBD2. This CDR3 has 17 residues. Germline V CDR1 and CDR2: SGHTA, FQGTGA. J was trimmed by 6 bases and V by 5 bases; bases with no gene match: 7. The CDR3 spells CASSKSWTSGRAGELFF. The DNA for the CDR3 is TGTGCCAGCAGCAAATCCTGGACTAGCGGGAGGGCCGGGGAGCTGTTTTTT.

The chain has TRBV7-9 and TRBJ1-1; 9 positions match TRBD1. Germline CDR1 is SEHNR and CDR2 is FQNEAQ (reference sequence). The CDR3 consists of 17 residues. J was trimmed by 5 bases and V by 1 base; bases with no gene match: 11. As DNA, the CDR3 is TGTGCCAGCAGCTTAGTACGCACAGGGGGCGCGGGAACTGAAGCTTTCTTT. It is translated as CASSLVRTGGAGTEAFF. The full variable domain, its missing parts supplied by reference TRBV7-9 and TRBJ1-1, is DTGVSQNPRHKITKRGQNVTFRCDPISEHNRLYWYRQTLGQGPEFLTYFQNEAQLEKSRLLSDRFSAERPKGSFSTLEIQRTEQGDSAMYLCASSLVRTGGAGTEAFFGQGTRLTVV.

This clone was counted a few times. The V and J genes are TRBV7-3 and TRBJ2-2; maybe TRBD2 (6 bases). Trimming shortened V by 1 base and J by 4 bases, and 13 bases separated the two germline ends. The CDR3 is made up of 16 amino acids. Germline CDR1 is SGHTA and CDR2 is FQGTGA. The CDR3 region has the DNA TGTGCCAGCAGCTTAAATCCGGGGAGGAGCACCGGGGAGCTGTTTTTT. Encoded protein: CASSLNPGRSTGELFF.

V is TRBV5-1 and J is TRBJ1-1; D is unclear. The length of the CDR3 is 12 residues. Looked up from germline, CDR1 is SGHRS and CDR2 is YFSETQ. V lost 5 bases and J lost 6, with 11 bases in between. The CDR3, as DNA: TGCGCCAGCAGATGGGCCCGTTCTGAAGCTTTCTTT. As protein: CASRWARSEAFF.